What follows is one TCR beta chain and its context. This clonotype appeared many times. There is no known antigen for this receptor. The sample holds no much larger clone one base away, and base qualities are not on file. These data come from a study of T cells in Graves' hyperthyroidism and ophthalmopathy (dated by TCRdb to about 2019). The study in broad terms: Peripheral blood samples were taken at initial diagnosis, before any treatment was given. To identify distinguishing TCR V-J signatures, a discovery cohort of 100 patients was used, comprising approximately 40 with Graves' ophthalmopathy and around 60 with stable Graves' hyperthyroidism. Prospective prediction of ophthalmopathy was tested in an independent validation cohort consisting of fewer than 20 hyperthyroidism patients and around 16 patients who later progressed to ophthalmopathy. The 80 to 100 discovery patients were randomly divided into training and test sets at a 7:3 ratio. The study also compared thyroid tissue and blood T-cell repertoires from roughly six Graves' hyperthyroidism patients. After blood sampling, hyperthyroidism patients were treated with methimazole at a starting dose of 30 mg daily, and ophthalmopathy patients were treated with high-dose intravenous methylprednisolone. The paper reports TCR Vbeta CDR3 sequencing of some 140 peripheral blood samples: 43 ophthalmopathy, under 80 hyperthyroidism and around 17 progressor patients.

General findings and caveats noted by the study authors: A model built on a 13 V-J signature distinguished ophthalmopathy from stable hyperthyroidism, reaching 85% to 90% sensitivity and about 81% specificity in cross-validation and 80%/75% in testing. In validation, progression to ophthalmopathy was predicted by the model with roughly 69% sensitivity and under 85% specificity, a median of 6.5 months before onset. No statistical method was used to set the sample size in advance, and investigators knew the group allocation. Most expanded thyroid clonotypes (frequency above 0.001) were also found in blood, which suggests that blood repertoires may mirror thyroid immune responses.

The TCR beta CDR3 regions were amplified from the RNA transcripts. The TCR CDR3 was subjected to a first round of RT-PCR using the HTBI primer set and the Qiagen OneStep RT-PCR kit. Libraries were constructed in a second round of multiplex PCR, after which size selection and purification were carried out. Sequencing of the libraries was done on an Illumina HiSeq2000 using paired-end 100 bp reads. In the paper's pipeline: SOAPnuke was used to process the raw data, removing reads that contained adapters or uncalled bases, had a mean Phred below 15, or lacked an exact match to the constant primer or identifier. High-quality paired reads were merged using COPE v1.2.5, and each unique nucleotide sequence was defined as a clonotype. MiTCR v1.1 was used to align the clonotypes against IMGT TRBV, TRBD and TRBJ reference segments. The analysis included only V-J combinations with a frequency above 0.0001, which together covered approximately 99% of the repertoires. The TCS score was defined as the ratio of F50 (clonal expansion) to E x V (chaos), calculated using BLOSUM62-based TCRdist between CDR3 peptides within each V-J. Welch's t-statistics and random forest reduced around 550 V-J features to roughly 13, which were used in a naive Bayes classifier (R e1071). TCRdb applied fastp at Q25 and MiXCR to the public reads, then kept only in-frame beta chains. Rows with a matching CDR3 protein are joined into one entry that keeps the most common DNA and genes. It is TCRdb's table, rather than the study itself, that gives the V and J calls and clone size. This sample has roughly 200,000 distinct CDR3 sequences in its table, and 18% of those were observed once. The top ten clonotypes cover about 48% of the sample.

The germline V gene (reference sequence) yields SEHNR for CDR1 and FQNEAQ for CDR2. Measured from the cysteine to the phenylalanine, the CDR3 is 12 residues long. This entry keeps only the CDR3 DNA: 36 bases, framed from base 1. V is trimmed back by 4 bases and J by 6 bases, and the junction contains 3 bases that no gene match accounts for. Stable Graves' hyperthyroidism was defined as the absence of progression to ophthalmopathy over 18 months of follow-up. Hyperthyroidism patients were aged 18 to 65 years and newly diagnosed, with disease duration of less than 2 months. The study excluded patients with uncontrolled infections, other autoimmune diseases, pregnancy or lactation. Diagnoses relied on clinical symptoms, serum thyroxine and TRAb, thyroid ultrasound and orbital computed tomography. PBMCs were isolated from about 10 ml of fresh peripheral blood by Ficoll-Paque density gradient centrifugation. Total RNA was extracted using Trizol reagent, and RNA quality was assessed on an Agilent 2100 Bioanalyzer.

The sample was blood. This TCR derives from a man in his forties with Graves' hyperthyroidism. The V gene is TRBV7-9 and the J gene is TRBJ2-7, and 7 bases in between align with TRBD2. The DNA sequence follows: TGTGCCAGCAGCTCCGGGGGGAGCGAGCAGTACTTC. This translates into CASSSGGSEQYF. The entire variable domain, with the stretches around the CDR3 drawn from the reference TRBV7-9 and TRBJ2-7 proteins, is DTGVSQNPRHKITKRGQNVTFRCDPISEHNRLYWYRQTLGQGPEFLTYFQNEAQLEKSRLLSDRFSAERPKGSFSTLEIQRTEQGDSAMYLCASSSGGSEQYFGPGTRLTVT.